This T cell receptor (beta chain) comes out of a study of blood T cell repertoires in COVID-19. Study at large: T cells, B-cell-depleted T cells, or PBMCs supplied cDNA or gDNA.

Losses at the gene ends were 0 bases for V and 5 bases for J; bases not matched to a gene: 7. The CDR3 is 15 residues long. Germline lookup yields CDR1 SGHDT and CDR2 YYEEEE. Only in-frame clones appear in the TCRdb table, and some are missing; sequencing was by immunoSEQ multiplex PCR. The table has around 280,000 clones, around 87% seen once. The gene calls are TRBV5-6 and TRBJ2-5; 7 nucleotides agree with TRBD1. The source material was peripheral blood. The source is an older man with acute or convalescent COVID-19. CDR3 region: CASSLAPGGSETQYF. The DNA for the CDR3 is TGTGCCAGCAGCTTGGCTCCAGGGGGAAGTGAGACCCAGTACTTC. Variable domain in full (rest from reference TRBV5-6 and TRBJ2-5): DAGVTQSPTHLIKTRGQQVTLRCSPKSGHDTVSWYQQALGQGPQFIFQYYEEEERQRGNFPDRFSGHQFPNYSSELNVNALLLGDSALYLCASSLAPGGSETQYFGPGTRLLVL.